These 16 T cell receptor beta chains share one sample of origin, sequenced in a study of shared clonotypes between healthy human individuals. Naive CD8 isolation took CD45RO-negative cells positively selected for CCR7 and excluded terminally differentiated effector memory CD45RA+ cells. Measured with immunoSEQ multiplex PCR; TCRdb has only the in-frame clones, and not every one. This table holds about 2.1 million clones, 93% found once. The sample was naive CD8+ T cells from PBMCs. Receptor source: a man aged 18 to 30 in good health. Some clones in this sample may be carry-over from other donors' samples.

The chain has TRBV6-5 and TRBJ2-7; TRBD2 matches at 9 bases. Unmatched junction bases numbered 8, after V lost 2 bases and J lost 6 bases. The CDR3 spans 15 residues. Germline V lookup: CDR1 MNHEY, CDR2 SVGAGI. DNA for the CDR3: TGTGCCAGCAGTTACGACGGGCGGGAGGGCCGCGAGCAGTACTTC. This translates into CASSYDGREGREQYF.

CDR3: CASSGDTTYEQYF. The CDR3 nucleotides read TGTGCCAGCTCAGGGGATACTACCTACGAGCAGTACTTC. The chain has TRBV7-9 and TRBJ2-7; possibly TRBD1 for D (6 bases). V lost 8 bases and J 2 bases, leaving 13 bases between the germline ends. This CDR3 region has 13 residues. Looked up from germline, CDR1 is SEHNR and CDR2 is FQNEAQ (reference sequence).

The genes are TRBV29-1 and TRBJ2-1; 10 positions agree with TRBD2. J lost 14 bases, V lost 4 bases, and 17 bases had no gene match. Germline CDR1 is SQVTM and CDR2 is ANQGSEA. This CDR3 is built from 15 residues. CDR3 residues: CSVVPGGLAGEVEFF. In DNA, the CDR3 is TGCAGCGTTGTACCCGGAGGTCTAGCGGGAGAGGTCGAGTTCTTC.

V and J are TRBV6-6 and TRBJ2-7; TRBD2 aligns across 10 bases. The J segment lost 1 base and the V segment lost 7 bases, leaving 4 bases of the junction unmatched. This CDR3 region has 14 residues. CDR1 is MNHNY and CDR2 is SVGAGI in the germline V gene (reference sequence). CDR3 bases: TGTGCCAGCATCGAACTAGCGGGGTCCTACGAGCAGTACTTC. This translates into CASIELAGSYEQYF.

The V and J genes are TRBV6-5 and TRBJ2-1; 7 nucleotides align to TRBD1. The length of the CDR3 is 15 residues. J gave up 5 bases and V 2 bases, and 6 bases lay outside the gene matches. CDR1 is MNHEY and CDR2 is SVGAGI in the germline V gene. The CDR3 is CASSYEEGGNNEQFF. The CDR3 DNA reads TGTGCCAGCAGTTACGAAGAAGGGGGCAACAATGAGCAGTTCTTC.

CDR3 sequence: CASSETGGTEAFF. In DNA, the CDR3 is TGCGCCAGCAGCGAAACAGGGGGCACTGAAGCTTTCTTT. The rearrangement uses TRBV5-1 and TRBJ1-1; TRBD1 matches 8 bases. The ends lost 4 bases at V and 4 bases at J; junction bases unmatched: 3. The germline V gene encodes CDR1 SGHRS and CDR2 YFSETQ. This CDR3 has 13 amino acids.

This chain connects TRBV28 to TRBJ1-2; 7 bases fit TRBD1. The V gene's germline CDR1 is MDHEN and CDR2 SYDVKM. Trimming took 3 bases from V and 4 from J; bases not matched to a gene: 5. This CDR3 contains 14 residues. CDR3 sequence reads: CASSFPQGSYGYTF. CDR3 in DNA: TGTGCCAGCAGTTTTCCACAGGGGAGCTATGGCTACACCTTC.

This chain's CDR3 is CASSLTGQGKEETQYF. The CDR3 bases are TGTGCCAGCAGCCTTACGGGACAGGGGAAGGAGGAGACCCAGTACTTC. The chain links TRBV27 to TRBJ2-5, with 10 bases identical to TRBD1. This CDR3 has 16 amino acids. The V gene end was trimmed by 6 bases and the J gene end by 5 bases; junction bases not matched to a gene: 12. Germline lookup yields CDR1 MNHEY and CDR2 SMNVEV (reference sequence).

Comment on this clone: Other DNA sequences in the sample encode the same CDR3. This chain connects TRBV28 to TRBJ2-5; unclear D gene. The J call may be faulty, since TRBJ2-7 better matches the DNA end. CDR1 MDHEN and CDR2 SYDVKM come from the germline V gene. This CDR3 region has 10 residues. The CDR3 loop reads CASSGYEQYF. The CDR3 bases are TGTGCCAGCAGTGGCTACGAGCAGTACTTC.

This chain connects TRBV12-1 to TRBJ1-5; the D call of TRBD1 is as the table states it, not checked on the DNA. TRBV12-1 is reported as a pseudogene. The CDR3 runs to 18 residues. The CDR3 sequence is CASSLVRTVRWGNQPQHF. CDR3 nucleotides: TGTGCCAGCAGCTTGGTGCGGACAGTAAGATGGGGTAATCAGCCCCAGCATTTT.

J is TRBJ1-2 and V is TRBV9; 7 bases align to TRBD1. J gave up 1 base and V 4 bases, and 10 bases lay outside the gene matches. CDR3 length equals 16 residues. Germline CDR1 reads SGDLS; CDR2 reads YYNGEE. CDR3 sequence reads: CASSPQKTGFNYGYTF. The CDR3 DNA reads TGTGCCAGCAGCCCCCAAAAGACAGGGTTTAACTATGGCTACACCTTC. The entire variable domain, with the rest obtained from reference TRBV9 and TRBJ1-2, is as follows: DSGVTQTPKHLITATGQRVTLRCSPRSGDLSVYWYQQSLDQGLQFLIQYYNGEERAKGNILERFSAQQFPDLHSELNLSSLELGDSALYFCASSPQKTGFNYGYTFGSGTRLTVV.

Here the CDR3 DNA reads TGTGCCAGCAGCCAAGCTGCGGGAGGGCCTGAAGAGACCCAGTACTTC. This codes for CASSQAAGGPEETQYF. The rearrangement uses TRBV4-2 and TRBJ2-5, with 9 bases aligning to TRBD2. With V trimmed by 1 base and J by 3 bases, 6 bases remained unmatched. Germline loops: CDR1 LGHNA, CDR2 YNFKEQ. The CDR3 consists of 16 residues.

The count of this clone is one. The CDR3 sequence is CASSPSGAPAYEQYF. For the CDR3, the DNA is TGTGCCAGCAGTCCTAGCGGGGCCCCCGCCTACGAGCAGTACTTC. The gene calls are TRBV7-9 and TRBJ2-7; 9 positions agree with TRBD2. This CDR3 spans 15 amino acids. Trimming cost V 6 bases and J 2 bases; bases outside gene matches: 8. Germline V CDR1 and CDR2: SEHNR, FQNEAQ (reference sequence).

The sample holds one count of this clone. Here the CDR3 reads CASSLTSGSSPETQYF. The CDR3 coding sequence is TGTGCCAGCAGCCTGACTAGCGGGAGTTCCCCAGAGACCCAGTACTTC. V gene TRBV11-2 combines with J gene TRBJ2-5, with 12 positions matching TRBD2. The germline CDR1 and CDR2 sequences are SGHAT and FQNNGV. CDR3 size: 16 residues. J lost 4 bases, V lost 5 bases, and 8 bases had no gene match.

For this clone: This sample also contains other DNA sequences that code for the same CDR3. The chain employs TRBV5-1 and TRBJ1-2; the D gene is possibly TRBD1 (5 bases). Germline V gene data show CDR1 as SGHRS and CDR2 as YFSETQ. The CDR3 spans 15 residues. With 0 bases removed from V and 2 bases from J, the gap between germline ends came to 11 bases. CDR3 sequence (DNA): TGCGCCAGCAGCTTGGCGCCAGGGCCCAACTATGGCTACACCTTC. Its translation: CASSLAPGPNYGYTF.

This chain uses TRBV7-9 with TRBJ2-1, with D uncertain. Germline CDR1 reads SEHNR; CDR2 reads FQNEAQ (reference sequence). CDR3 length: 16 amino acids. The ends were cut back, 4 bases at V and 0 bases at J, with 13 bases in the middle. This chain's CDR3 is CASSSPDGSSYNEQFF. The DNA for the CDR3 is TGTGCCAGCAGCTCTCCGGACGGTAGCTCCTACAATGAGCAGTTCTTC.